The rows below give T cell receptor beta chains drawn from one sample of a study of blood T cell repertoires in COVID-19. Sequenced by immunoSEQ multiplex PCR; TCRdb stores in-frame clones only, minus some. The data contain fewer than 200,000 clones, 81% of them singletons. Sequenced: PBMCs or T cells enriched from blood (not recorded which). Receptors were obtained from a woman aged 35 to 49 with acute COVID-19. Each CDR3 is given with its conserved first and last residue. D genes are given only for firm matches. Clone size is not always given. Where it is, it says once, few, many or a class for expanded clones.

CDR3nt	CDR3aa	v_gene	j_gene	d_gene	abundance
TGTGCCAGCAGCTTGGGAGCGGGAATCACAGACAATGAGCAGTTCTTC	CASSLGAGITDNEQFF	TRBV5-4	TRBJ2-1	TRBD2	-
TGTGCCAGCAGTTACGCGAGAGATCAGCCCCAGCATTTT	CASSYARDQPQHF	TRBV6-5	TRBJ1-5	-	-
TGTGCCAGCAGCAGAGGACAGGGGGAACCCGGGGAGCTGTTTTTT	CASSRGQGEPGELFF	TRBV5-6	TRBJ2-2	TRBD1	-
TGTGCCAGCAGGAACAGGGGAGATTCACCCCTCCACTTT	CASRNRGDSPLHF	TRBV27	TRBJ1-6	TRBD1	-
TGTGCCTGGAGTGTACTCCCCCCCCGGGTCACCGAGCAGTACTTC	CAWSVLPPRVTEQYF	TRBV30	TRBJ2-7	-	-
TGTGCCAGCAGTTACGGGGACAGGGGGGTAGCCAAAAACATTCAGTACTTC	CASSYGDRGVAKNIQYF	TRBV6-2/TRBV6-3	TRBJ2-4	TRBD1	once
TGTGCCAGCATAGGACACGGGAATTCACCCCTCCACTTT	CASIGHGNSPLHF	TRBV2	TRBJ1-6	-	few
TGTGCTAGTGGTTGGGGGACAGGGCCTGACTATGGCTACACCTTC	CASGWGTGPDYGYTF	TRBV12-5	TRBJ1-2	TRBD1	once
TGTGCCAGCAGTTCCGGACTAGCGAGGTCCTACAATGAGCAGTTCTTC	CASSSGLARSYNEQFF	TRBV27	TRBJ2-1	TRBD2	-
TGTGCCAGTAGTATCAGGAGGGGACAGGGGTCTCCGGCGGACTATGGCTACACCTTC	CASSIRRGQGSPADYGYTF	TRBV19	TRBJ1-2	TRBD1	-
TGTGCCAGCAGCCAACCGGGGGGGTCTGAAGCTTTCTTT	CASSQPGGSEAFF	TRBV14	TRBJ1-1	-	-
TGTGCCAGCAAGCTTGGGACAGGGAGCACAGATACGCAGTATTTT	CASKLGTGSTDTQYF	TRBV2	TRBJ2-3	TRBD1	-
TGTGCCAGCAGCCGTACCTACGAGCAGTACTTC	CASSRTYEQYF	TRBV7-8	TRBJ2-7	-	-
TGTGCCAGTAGTGCTAGCGGGAGGGCCTCCTACAATGAGCAGTTCTTC	CASSASGRASYNEQFF	TRBV19	TRBJ2-1	TRBD2	-
TGTGCCAGCAGTTTCCAGGGAGTGCGGGGTTCACCCCTCCACTTT	CASSFQGVRGSPLHF	TRBV28	TRBJ1-6	-	once
TGTGCCACCAGTGATTTAGGGGAGGCGGGAGAGGGCAAAGAGACCCAGTACTTC	CATSDLGEAGEGKETQYF	TRBV24-1	TRBJ2-5	TRBD2	-
TGTGCCAGCAGCCAAGTACTGGGGGCGACAGATACGCAGTATTTT	CASSQVLGATDTQYF	TRBV3-1/TRBV3-2	TRBJ2-3	-	-
TGTGCCAGCAGCTTTGACGGGAGCGGGAAGACCCAGTACTTC	CASSFDGSGKTQYF	TRBV7-3	TRBJ2-5	TRBD2	-
TGCGCCAGCAGCCCCGGGACAGGGAGGAGGGCGACTGAAGCTTTCTTT	CASSPGTGRRATEAFF	TRBV5-1	TRBJ1-1	TRBD1	once
TGCAGTGGAAACAGGGAGGAGACCCAGTACTTC	CSGNREETQYF	TRBV20-1	TRBJ2-5	-	-
TGTGCCAGCAGCTTGGGCCGGGACAGACGAAATAGCAATCAGCCCCAGCATTTT	CASSLGRDRRNSNQPQHF	TRBV5-4	TRBJ1-5	TRBD1	few
TGTGCCAGCAGCCCAACGGGAGGGCACTACAATGAGCAGTTCTTC	CASSPTGGHYNEQFF	TRBV3-1/TRBV3-2	TRBJ2-1	TRBD2	few
TGCGCCAGCAGCTTGGCCGAACTCTCAGGAACCCTCCACTTT	CASSLAELSGTLHF	TRBV5-1	TRBJ1-6	-	-